This TCR beta chain stems from a study of identifying expanded T cells in peripheral blood. This table comes from immunoSEQ multiplex PCR, and its TCRdb copy is limited to in-frame clones, with some not included. The table includes more than 85,000 clones, less than 90% detected once. Study results and limitations: Over two and four weeks, about 17 and 20 clones changed, versus roughly 1.2 between replicates. Variance in clone template counts between approximately two-week samples significantly increased with total template count across all healthy donors.

Trimming removed 7 bases at V and 5 bases at J, with 12 bases between. The CDR3 extends over 12 amino acids. Germline CDR1 SGHKS, CDR2 YYEKEE (reference sequence). During the collection period, no donor immune events like infections were recorded. Of note for this clone: As yet, its antigen is unknown.

The V gene is TRBV5-5, the J gene TRBJ1-2; D is unresolved. Sequencing input: blood. The receptor was isolated from a person aged 18 to 75 in good health. The CDR3: CASGWQPYGYTF. The CDR3 nucleotides read TGTGCCAGCGGCTGGCAGCCTTATGGCTACACCTTC.